One and the same sample provided the 30 T cell receptor beta chains below, sequenced in a study of Tregs in tolerant kidney transplant recipients. The protocol was immunoSEQ multiplex PCR, while the TCRdb copy is restricted to in-frame clones and leaves out a portion. The table records about 94,000 clones, approximately 93% of them present only once. The sequenced sample was CD4+ T cells from blood, obtained before the transplant. The receptor source for this set is a human donor who received a combined kidney and bone marrow transplant.

The genes are TRBV11-1 and TRBJ2-2; D gene unclear. There are 15 residues in the CDR3. Germline-derived CDR1 and CDR2 are SGHAT and FQDESV (reference sequence). V was trimmed by 1 base and J by 3 bases, leaving 9 bases between them. This chain's CDR3 is CASSLGRFYTGELFF. The CDR3 DNA reads TGTGCCAGCAGCTTAGGGCGGTTCTACACCGGGGAGCTGTTTTTT.

V gene TRBV4-3 combines with J gene TRBJ2-1; 10 bases line up with TRBD2. The CDR3 consists of 18 residues. Germline V gives CDR1 LGHNA, CDR2 YSLEER. The junction had 16 bases not matched to a gene; V was cut back by 4 bases and J by 7 bases. The CDR3 sequence is CASSPNPRSGGVGNEQFF. The CDR3 coding sequence is TGCGCCAGCAGCCCTAACCCGAGGAGCGGGGGGGTAGGGAATGAGCAGTTCTTC.

The gene calls are TRBV15 and TRBJ2-1; 10 nucleotides align to TRBD2. The CDR3 is 16 residues long. J gave up 4 bases and V 3 bases, and 6 bases lay outside the gene matches. Germline loops: CDR1 LNHNV, CDR2 YYDKDF (reference sequence). The CDR3 DNA reads TGTGCCACCAGCAGGCCCTTAGCGGGAGGTTACAATGAGCAGTTCTTC. Translation: CATSRPLAGGYNEQFF. Together with reference TRBV15 and TRBJ2-1, the CDR3 gives the full variable domain: DAMVIQNPRYQVTQFGKPVTLSCSQTLNHNVMYWYQQKSSQAPKLLFHYYDKDFNNEADTPDNFQSRRPNTSFCFLDIRSPGLGDTAMYLCATSRPLAGGYNEQFFGPGTRLTVL.

This clone was counted once. The chain uses TRBV20-1 and TRBJ1-2, with D unclear. The germline V gene encodes CDR1 DFQATT and CDR2 SNEGSKA (reference sequence). V lost 3 bases and J 7 bases, leaving 3 bases between the germline ends. The CDR3 contains 9 residues. CDR3 protein: CSASVGYTF. The CDR3 DNA reads as TGCAGTGCTAGCGTTGGCTACACCTTC.

With regard to this clone: Within the sample, other DNA sequences also encode this same CDR3. The chain joins TRBV4-1 to TRBJ2-7; maybe TRBD2 (6 bases). Trimming took 2 bases from V and 4 from J, leaving 18 bases between them. This CDR3 spans 16 amino acids. Germline CDR1 and CDR2: MGHRA and YSYEKL. DNA of the CDR3: TGCGCCAGCAGCCAAATTGGGGTAGCGGCCACTTACGAGCAGTACTTC. Translating it yields CASSQIGVAATYEQYF.

J is TRBJ1-1 and V is TRBV6-1; 9 nucleotides match TRBD1. V lost 4 bases and J lost 3; bases outside the gene matches: 6. This CDR3 region has 15 residues. The germline CDR1 and CDR2 sequences are MNHNS and SASEGT. For the CDR3, the DNA is TGTGCCAGCAGTGGACAGGGGGGTCCATACACTGAAGCTTTCTTT. It is translated as CASSGQGGPYTEAFF.

This chain uses TRBV5-4 with TRBJ1-1, with 7 bases lining up with TRBD1. Trimming removed 4 bases from V and 1 base from J; junction bases left unmatched: 7. Germline assignment: CDR1 SGHNT and CDR2 YYREEE (reference sequence). CDR3 size: 15 residues. CDR3 residues: CASSKQGRPNTEAFF. CDR3 DNA sequence: TGTGCCAGCAGCAAACAGGGGCGGCCGAACACTGAAGCTTTCTTT. Variable domain in full (rest from reference TRBV5-4 and TRBJ1-1): ETGVTQSPTHLIKTRGQQVTLRCSSQSGHNTVSWYQQALGQGPQFIFQYYREEENGRGNFPPRFSGLQFPNYSSELNVNALELDDSALYLCASSKQGRPNTEAFFGQGTRLTVV.

The V call is TRBV4-3, the J call TRBJ2-1; 8 bases agree with TRBD2. The V gene end was trimmed by 1 base and the J gene end by 7 bases; junction bases not matched to a gene: 12. The germline gives CDR1 LGHNA, CDR2 YSLEER. The CDR3 contains 17 residues. CDR3 sequence: CASSQGVAREGRNEQFF. The CDR3 region has the DNA TGCGCCAGCAGCCAAGGGGTAGCACGGGAGGGTAGAAATGAGCAGTTCTTC.

This rearrangement joins TRBV30 to TRBJ1-5, with no clear D. Germline-derived CDR1 and CDR2 are GTSNPN and SVGIG (reference sequence). The CDR3 spans 13 residues. Trimming cost V 1 base and J 7 bases, with 11 bases left between them. The CDR3 protein is CAWSAAGYQPQHF. The CDR3 DNA reads as TGTGCCTGGAGTGCGGCGGGATACCAGCCCCAGCATTTT.

The DNA for the CDR3 is TGTGCCAGTAGTGGGGACAGGGAAGAGACCCAGTACTTC. Translating it yields CASSGDREETQYF. This chain links TRBV19 with TRBJ2-5; TRBD1 aligns across 9 bases. Germline trimming cut 5 bases from V and 3 bases from J; bases unmatched to any gene: 1. Germline V CDR1 and CDR2: LNHDA, SQIVND (reference sequence). CDR3 size: 13 residues.

The J gene is TRBJ1-2, the V gene TRBV27, with D possibly being TRBD1 (5 bases). CDR1 and CDR2 (germline): MNHEY, SMNVEV (reference sequence). V gave up 6 bases and J gave up 6 bases, with 11 bases separating them. The CDR3 has 12 residues. The CDR3 region has the DNA TGTGCCAGCAGGTGGGGGGTGAATGGCTACACCTTC. This codes for CASRWGVNGYTF.

The genes are TRBV28 and TRBJ2-7; 10 bases agree with TRBD1. V lost 6 bases and J lost 1; bases outside the gene matches: 3. This CDR3 has 14 amino acids. CDR1 is MDHEN and CDR2 is SYDVKM in the germline V gene. CDR3 nucleotides: TGTGCCAGCAGCACGGGACAGGGGTCCTACGAGCAGTACTTC. Its translation: CASSTGQGSYEQYF.

The chain links TRBV11-3 to TRBJ2-7; 8 bases align to TRBD1. CDR3 length: 15 amino acids. The V gene end was trimmed by 1 base and the J gene end by 2 bases; junction bases not matched to a gene: 4. Germline CDR1 reads SGHNT; CDR2 reads YENEEA. The CDR3 reads CASSLGQGRTYEQYF. CDR3 sequence (DNA): TGTGCCAGCAGCTTAGGACAGGGGCGGACCTACGAGCAGTACTTC. The full variable domain, in which reference TRBV11-3 and TRBJ2-7 provide the parts outside the CDR3, is EAGVVQSPRYKIIEKKQPVAFWCNPISGHNTLYWYLQNLGQGPELLIRYENEEAVDDSQLPKDRFSAERLKGVDSTLKIQPAELGDSAVYLCASSLGQGRTYEQYFGPGTRLTVT.

The chain recombines TRBV7-3 with TRBJ2-1; 15 bases match TRBD2. The CDR3 is 18 residues long. The V gene's germline CDR1 is SGHTA and CDR2 FQGTGA. V gave up 3 bases and J gave up 9 bases; unmatched junction bases: 12. The CDR3 coding sequence is TGTGCCAGCAGCTTGATTCCGAGGACTAGCGGGAGGGGAGGTGAGCAGTTCTTC. Amino acid sequence: CASSLIPRTSGRGGEQFF.

The gene calls are TRBV4-3 and TRBJ1-6, with no clear D. V lost 0 bases, J lost 6 bases, and 15 bases lay in between. This CDR3 has 17 residues. CDR1 and CDR2 (germline): LGHNA, YSLEER. In DNA form, the CDR3 reads TGCGCCAGCAGCCAAGATCAAGCGGTAGATGGTAATTCACCCCTCCACTTT. As protein: CASSQDQAVDGNSPLHF.

The chain links TRBV7-2 to TRBJ2-7; maybe TRBD1 (5 bases). Germline V CDR1 and CDR2: SGHTA, FQGNSA. V lost 1 base, J lost 13 bases, and 20 bases lay in between. The CDR3 length is 14 residues. The CDR3 region has the DNA TGTGCCAGCAGCTTAGACCCCAGTGACGACAGAGAATACTTC. This encodes CASSLDPSDDREYF.

This chain links TRBV4-1 with TRBJ2-2; 12 bases align to TRBD2. Germline V gives CDR1 MGHRA, CDR2 YSYEKL. CDR3 size: 20 residues. The V gene end was trimmed by 2 bases and the J gene end by 0 bases; junction bases not matched to a gene: 10. The CDR3 DNA follows: TGCGCCAGCAGCCAATTGGGCCTAGCGGGAGGGCCCTCGAACACCGGGGAGCTGTTTTTT. Translating it yields CASSQLGLAGGPSNTGELFF.

The chain recombines TRBV7-7 with TRBJ2-2; the match to TRBD2 covers 7 bases. The CDR3 consists of 17 residues. Trimming cost V 5 bases and J 1 base; bases outside gene matches: 10. Germline V gene sequence: CDR1 SSHAT, CDR2 FNYEAQ (reference sequence). CDR3 residues: CASSREIQRGNTGELFF. Here the CDR3 DNA reads TGTGCCAGCAGCAGGGAAATTCAGCGGGGGAACACCGGGGAGCTGTTTTTT. Variable domain in full (rest from reference TRBV7-7 and TRBJ2-2): GAGVSQSPRYKVTKRGQDVTLRCDPISSHATLYWYQQALGQGPEFLTYFNYEAQPDKSGLPSDRFSAERPEGSISTLTIQRTEQRDSAMYRCASSREIQRGNTGELFFGEGSRLTVL.

V gene TRBV7-2 combines with J gene TRBJ2-7; D remains unclear. Germline CDR1 and CDR2: SGHTA and FQGNSA. This CDR3 spans 12 amino acids. V was shortened by 2 bases and J by 6 bases, with 8 bases between the two germline ends. The CDR3 is CASSLSGGEQYF. In DNA form, the CDR3 reads TGTGCCAGCAGCTTATCAGGTGGCGAGCAGTACTTC.

The chain has TRBV2 and TRBJ1-5; D unclear. V lost 3 bases to trimming and J lost 3 bases, with 9 bases between them. Germline-derived CDR1 and CDR2 are SNHLY and FYNNEI. The CDR3 sequence is 14 residues long. Here the CDR3 reads CASSDLATNQPQHF. The DNA of the CDR3 is TGTGCCAGCAGTGATTTGGCCACCAATCAGCCCCAGCATTTT.

The chain couples TRBV5-1 to TRBJ2-5, with a tentative D call TRBD1 (6 bases). V lost 1 base, J lost 2 bases, and 12 bases lay in between. Looked up from germline, CDR1 is SGHRS and CDR2 is YFSETQ. This CDR3 spans 15 amino acids. Here the CDR3 reads CASSLLAGAQETQYF. In DNA, the CDR3 is TGCGCCAGCAGCTTGTTGGCAGGGGCACAAGAGACCCAGTACTTC.

This chain links TRBV27 with TRBJ2-7; D remains unclear. V was pared by 5 bases and J by 5 bases, with 19 bases between. The length of the CDR3 is 15 residues. Looked up from germline, CDR1 is MNHEY and CDR2 is SMNVEV (reference sequence). CDR3 bases: TGTGCCAGCAGTCTGACAACCCTAAGAAGGAACGAGCAGTACTTC. This translates into CASSLTTLRRNEQYF.

This chain links TRBV11-3 with TRBJ2-3, with TRBD1 matching 7 bases. CDR1 is SGHNT and CDR2 is YENEEA in the germline V gene. The J segment lost 2 bases and the V segment lost 5 bases, leaving 4 bases of the junction unmatched. The CDR3 has 14 amino acids. CDR3: CASSPTGNTDTQYF. The CDR3 DNA reads as TGTGCCAGCAGCCCGACAGGGAACACAGATACGCAGTATTTT.

This clone has a single count. Additional DNA sequences in this sample encode the identical CDR3. The chain links TRBV5-4 to TRBJ2-3; a weak D match, TRBD2 (6 bases). The germline V gene has CDR1 SGHNT and CDR2 YYREEE (reference sequence). V gave up 0 bases and J gave up 0 bases, with 11 bases separating them. The CDR3 runs 16 residues. The CDR3 here is CASSLGGGTSTDTQYF. The CDR3 nucleotides are TGTGCCAGCAGCTTGGGGGGCGGGACTAGCACAGATACGCAGTATTTT.

The chain is built from TRBV7-9 and TRBJ2-7; TRBD2 aligns across 8 bases. J gave up 0 bases and V 3 bases, and 4 bases lay outside the gene matches. This CDR3 comprises 15 residues. Germline CDR1 SEHNR, CDR2 FQNEAQ (reference sequence). The CDR3 region is CASSLSLAGSYEQYF. CDR3 DNA: TGTGCCAGCAGCTTGTCCCTAGCGGGCTCCTACGAGCAGTACTTC.

The V call is TRBV5-5, the J call TRBJ2-6, with TRBD2 matching 8 bases. Looked up from germline, CDR1 is SGHKS and CDR2 is YYEKEE (reference sequence). CDR3 length: 18 residues. The V gene end was trimmed by 3 bases and the J gene end by 1 base; junction bases not matched to a gene: 9. CDR3 nucleotide sequence: TGTGCCAGCAGCTATGGGACTAGATTGAAATCTGGGGCCAACGTCCTGACTTTC. This encodes CASSYGTRLKSGANVLTF.

The chain joins TRBV2 to TRBJ1-5; 8 bases fit TRBD1. V lost 7 bases, J lost 5 bases, and 4 bases stayed unmatched. From germline, CDR1 is SNHLY and CDR2 FYNNEI. The CDR3 is made up of 13 amino acids. CDR3 amino acids: CASNGQGHQPQHF. In DNA, the CDR3 is TGTGCCAGCAACGGACAGGGCCATCAGCCCCAGCATTTT. Drawing the rest from reference TRBV2 and TRBJ1-5, the complete variable domain is EPEVTQTPSHQVTQMGQEVILRCVPISNHLYFYWYRQILGQKVEFLVSFYNNEISEKSEIFDDQFSVERPDGSNFTLKIRSTKLEDSAMYFCASNGQGHQPQHFGDGTRLSIL.

This sequence joins TRBV7-9 and TRBJ2-5; D may be TRBD2 (6 bases). This CDR3 is built from 14 residues. CDR1 and CDR2 (germline): SEHNR, FQNEAQ (reference sequence). V lost 4 bases to trimming and J lost 3 bases, with 12 bases between them. This CDR3 is CASSSRDFKETQYF. The CDR3 nucleotides are TGTGCCAGCAGCTCCCGGGACTTTAAAGAGACCCAGTACTTC.

This chain links TRBV2 with TRBJ2-2, with D perhaps matching TRBD1 (5 bases). V lost 7 bases and J 6 bases, leaving 12 bases between the germline ends. From germline, CDR1 is SNHLY and CDR2 FYNNEI. The CDR3 loop spans 13 amino acids. In DNA, the CDR3 is TGTGCCAGCACTGACAGTGGAGCCGGGGAGCTGTTTTTT. Its protein product is CASTDSGAGELFF.

The chain couples TRBV30 to TRBJ2-4, with a possible D match to TRBD2 (5 bases). Trimming shortened V by 7 bases and J by 5 bases, and 12 bases separated the two germline ends. The CDR3 totals 12 residues. Germline loops: CDR1 GTSNPN, CDR2 SVGIG (reference sequence). In DNA form, the CDR3 reads TGTGCCTCCCATGGGCGGGAAAACATTCAGTACTTC. Its protein is CASHGRENIQYF.